These 16 T cell receptor beta chains came from one sample sequenced in a study of blood T cells in healthy people across ages. With a J-beta primer mix and a sample-barcoded 5' primer, a second PCR ran 7 to 11 cycles. A single record per CDR3 protein comes from TCRdb applying MiXCR to the 5' RACE reads. This sample has 500,000 to 700,000 distinct CDR3 sequences, with approximately 30% found just once. Sequenced: blood. The receptors derive from a woman of 80 years or more in good health.

V and J are TRBV2 and TRBJ2-1; D remains unclear. CDR3 length: 13 residues. Trimming took 4 bases from V and 6 from J, leaving 10 bases between them. Germline loops: CDR1 SNHLY, CDR2 FYNNEI. The CDR3 DNA is TGTGCCAGCAGTGTCCAGTATCGCAATGAGCAGTTCTTC. Protein: CASSVQYRNEQFF. The full variable domain, completed using reference TRBV2 and TRBJ2-1, is EPEVTQTPSHQVTQMGQEVILRCVPISNHLYFYWYRQILGQKVEFLVSFYNNEISEKSEIFDDQFSVERPDGSNFTLKIRSTKLEDSAMYFCASSVQYRNEQFFGPGTRLTVL.

At least ten counts were recorded for this clonotype. The rearrangement links TRBV20-1 to TRBJ2-5; D gene uncertain. Germline CDR1 is DFQATT and CDR2 is SNEGSKA (reference sequence). The V and J ends lost 0 bases and 2 bases respectively, with 13 bases between them. The CDR3 loop spans 15 amino acids. The CDR3 DNA is TGCAGTGCTAGAGACGGGCGGAGTCATCAAGAGACCCAGTACTTC. Amino acid sequence: CSARDGRSHQETQYF.

Regarding this clonotype: A read error may be the cause here, since a much bigger clone is one base away. This CDR3 is CVSRLAGATGELFF. CDR3 DNA sequence: TGTGTCAGCAGGTTAGCGGGGGCCACCGGGGAGCTGTTTTTT. The chain carries TRBV12-3 or TRBV12-4 and TRBJ2-2; TRBD2 matches at 9 bases. CDR3 length equals 14 residues.

This clonotype was seen only a few times. A much more abundant neighbour one base away suggests this may be a read error. This chain uses TRBV25-1 with TRBJ1-2, with D perhaps TRBD1 (5 bases). The CDR3 has 11 amino acids. Germline CDR1 and CDR2: MGHDK and SYGVNS. The DNA of the CDR3 is TGTGCCAGCAGTTCGACAGCCGGCTGCACCTTC. This translates into CASSSTAGCTF.

This clonotype was counted only a few times. V and J are TRBV4-2 and TRBJ2-1; D not certain. V lost 0 bases to trimming and J lost 6 bases, with 15 bases between them. The CDR3 extends over 16 amino acids. CDR1 and CDR2 from the germline V gene are LGHNA and YNFKEQ. The CDR3 protein is CASSQDRGLSGNEQFF. In DNA form, the CDR3 reads TGTGCCAGCAGCCAAGATCGAGGCCTCTCCGGCAATGAGCAGTTCTTC.

This clonotype was seen a single time. This chain uses TRBV6-2 or TRBV6-3 with TRBJ2-1, with D possibly being TRBD1 or TRBD2 (6 bases each). This CDR3 comprises 13 residues. Germline V gene data show CDR1 as MNHEY and CDR2 as SVGEGT. Trimming removed 6 bases from V and 6 bases from J, with 12 bases in between. The CDR3 protein is CASRQGGFNEQFF. The CDR3 nucleotides read TGTGCCAGCAGACAGGGAGGTTTCAATGAGCAGTTCTTC.

In its sample, this clonotype was seen many times. The chain is built from TRBV7-2 and TRBJ2-5; D perhaps matches TRBD2 (6 bases). Looked up from germline, CDR1 is SGHTA and CDR2 is FQGNSA. CDR3 length: 14 residues. Trimming stripped 5 bases from V and 1 base from J, with 11 bases between. The DNA of the CDR3 is TGTGCCAGCAGCGGCCGGGACTTCCAAGAGACCCAGTACTTC. It is translated as CASSGRDFQETQYF. Together with reference TRBV7-2 and TRBJ2-5, the CDR3 gives the full variable domain: GAGVSQSPSNKVTEKGKDVELRCDPISGHTALYWYRQSLGQGLEFLIYFQGNSAPDKSGLPSDRFSAERTGGSVSTLTIQRTQQEDSAVYLCASSGRDFQETQYFGPGTRLLVL.

This rearrangement joins TRBV10-3 to TRBJ2-2, with a possible D match to TRBD1 (6 bases). Germline V gene lookup returns CDR1 ENHRY and CDR2 SYGVKD. This CDR3 spans 13 amino acids. Trimming took 7 bases from V and 5 from J, leaving 11 bases between them. CDR3 bases: TGTGCCATCAAGGACAGCCTGACCGGGGAGCTGTTTTTT. Its protein is CAIKDSLTGELFF.

This clonotype was observed at least ten times. This chain joins TRBV27 and TRBJ2-7, with 8 bases that match TRBD1. CDR3 size: 12 residues. Losses at the gene ends were 10 bases for V and 3 bases for J; bases not matched to a gene: 5. Germline V lookup: CDR1 MNHEY, CDR2 SMNVEV (reference sequence). CDR3 in DNA: TGTGCCACCGGGACAGGCCGCTACGAGCAGTACTTC. This sequence encodes CATGTGRYEQYF.

This clonotype came up many times. The genes are TRBV30 and TRBJ2-7; the match to TRBD1 covers 7 bases. V lost 2 bases, J lost 0 bases, and 7 bases stayed unmatched. Germline V lookup: CDR1 GTSNPN, CDR2 SVGIG (reference sequence). This CDR3 is built from 15 residues. The CDR3: CAWSSRGLSSYEQYF. As DNA, the CDR3 is TGTGCCTGGAGTTCCAGGGGGTTGAGCTCCTACGAGCAGTACTTC.

In this sample, this clonotype turned up a few times. With a much larger clone just one base away, this may be a read error. The chain carries TRBV20-1 and TRBJ2-5; D remains ambiguous. The V gene's germline CDR1 is DFQATT and CDR2 SNEGSKA (reference sequence). The CDR3 has 13 amino acids. The DNA for the CDR3 is TGCAGTGCTAGAACTCAATTCCAAGAGGCCCAGTACTTC. Translated, it gives CSARTQFQEAQYF.

A word on this clonotype: A much larger clone is a single base away; this may be a read error. The chain is built from TRBV6-1 and TRBJ2-7; unclear D gene. This CDR3 is 14 amino acids long. CDR1 is MNHNS and CDR2 is SASEGT in the germline V gene. Trimming took 6 bases from V and 4 from J, leaving 16 bases between them. The CDR3 nucleotides are TGTGCCAGCAGGGGAATGGGGTTAGGATACGAGCAGTACTTC. Its protein is CASRGMGLGYEQYF.

The sample holds many counts of this clonotype. This sequence joins TRBV7-9 and TRBJ1-4; no reliable D call. CDR3 length: 14 amino acids. Per the germline V gene, CDR1 is SEHNR and CDR2 is FQNEAQ (reference sequence). The germline V and J ends were trimmed by 3 bases and 3 bases, with 8 bases remaining between them. CDR3 amino acids: CASSLTAANEKLFF. In DNA, the CDR3 is TGTGCCAGCAGCTTGACTGCGGCTAATGAAAAACTGTTTTTT. The full variable domain, in which reference TRBV7-9 and TRBJ1-4 provide the parts outside the CDR3, is DTGVSQNPRHKITKRGQNVTFRCDPISEHNRLYWYRQTLGQGPEFLTYFQNEAQLEKSRLLSDRFSAERPKGSFSTLEIQRTEQGDSAMYLCASSLTAANEKLFFGSGTQLSVL.

This clonotype came up a few times. This sequence joins TRBV10-3 and TRBJ1-3; the match to TRBD1 covers 7 bases. CDR3 size: 14 residues. Germline CDR1 is ENHRY and CDR2 is SYGVKD. Trimming removed 4 bases from V and 2 bases from J; junction bases left unmatched: 2. The CDR3 DNA reads TGTGCCATCAGTGGACAGGGAACTGGAAACACCATATATTTT. This sequence encodes CAISGQGTGNTIYF.

The chain links TRBV29-1 to TRBJ2-3; 7 bases line up with TRBD2. Losses at the gene ends were 1 base for V and 3 bases for J; bases not matched to a gene: 4. The germline V gene encodes CDR1 SQVTM and CDR2 ANQGSEA. The CDR3 contains 14 residues. This CDR3 reads CSVEGGRATDTQYF. Written as DNA, the CDR3 is TGCAGCGTTGAAGGTGGGAGGGCGACAGATACGCAGTATTTT.

V is TRBV5-6 and J is TRBJ2-1, with D maybe TRBD2 (6 bases). Germline values: CDR1 SGHDT, CDR2 YYEEEE. The CDR3 consists of 14 residues. V dropped 0 bases and J dropped 8 bases, with 12 bases sitting between them. The CDR3 bases are TGTGCCAGCAGCTTGGCGAGGGACTGGCATGAGCAGTTCTTC. It encodes CASSLARDWHEQFF.